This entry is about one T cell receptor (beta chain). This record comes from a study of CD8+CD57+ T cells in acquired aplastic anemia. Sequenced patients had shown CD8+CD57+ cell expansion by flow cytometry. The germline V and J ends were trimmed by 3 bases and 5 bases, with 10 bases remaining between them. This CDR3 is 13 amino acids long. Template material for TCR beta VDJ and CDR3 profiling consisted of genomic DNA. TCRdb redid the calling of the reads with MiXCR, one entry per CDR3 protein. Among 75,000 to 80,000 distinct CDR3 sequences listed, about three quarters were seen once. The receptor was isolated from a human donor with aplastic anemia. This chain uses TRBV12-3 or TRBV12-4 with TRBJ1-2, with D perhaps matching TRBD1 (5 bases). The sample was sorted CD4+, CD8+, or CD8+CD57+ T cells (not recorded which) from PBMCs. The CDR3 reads CASSLLSGYGYTF. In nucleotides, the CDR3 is TGTGCCAGCAGTTTGTTGTCAGGGTATGGCTACACCTTC.